The present T cell receptor beta chain was sequenced within a study of PD-L1 blockade in urothelial cancer. Time point given: pretreatment peripheral blood. Study results and caveats: The study found that durable-benefit patients expanded tumor-associated blood clones more at 3 weeks.

Assay used: immunoSEQ multiplex PCR; TCRdb lists only in-frame clones, some missing. The repertoire holds 60,000 to 70,000 clones, with 81% as singletons. The sample holds one count of this clone. The antigen is unknown. The sequenced sample was PBMCs, obtained around atezolizumab (anti-PD-L1) treatment. The sequence came from a man in his 70s with urothelial cancer.

The CDR3 region is CASSIGTTSGNTIYF. The CDR3 coding sequence is TGTGCCAGTAGTATTGGCACCACCTCTGGAAACACCATATATTTT. This chain connects TRBV19 to TRBJ1-3; D unresolved. Trimming cost V 3 bases and J 0 bases, with 9 bases left between them. Germline V gene lookup returns CDR1 LNHDA and CDR2 SQIVND (reference sequence). The CDR3 spans 15 residues. The entire variable domain, with the rest obtained from reference TRBV19 and TRBJ1-3, is as follows: DGGITQSPKYLFRKEGQNVTLSCEQNLNHDAMYWYRQDPGQGLRLIYYSQIVNDFQKGDIAEGYSVSREKKESFPLTVTSAQKNPTAFYLCASSIGTTSGNTIYFGEGSWLTVV.